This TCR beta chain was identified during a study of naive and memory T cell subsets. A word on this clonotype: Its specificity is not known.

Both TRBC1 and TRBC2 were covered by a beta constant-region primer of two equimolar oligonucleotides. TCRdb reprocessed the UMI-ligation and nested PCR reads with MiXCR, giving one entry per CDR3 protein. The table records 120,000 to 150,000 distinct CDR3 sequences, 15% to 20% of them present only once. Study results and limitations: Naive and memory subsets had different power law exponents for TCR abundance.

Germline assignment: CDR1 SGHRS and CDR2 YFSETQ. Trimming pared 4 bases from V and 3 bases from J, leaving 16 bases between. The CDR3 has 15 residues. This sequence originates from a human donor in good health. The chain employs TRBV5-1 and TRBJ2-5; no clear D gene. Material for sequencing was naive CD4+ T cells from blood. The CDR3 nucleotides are TGCGCCAGCAGCAGGACGCCGGGTTCAGAAGAGACCCAGTACTTC. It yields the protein CASSRTPGSEETQYF. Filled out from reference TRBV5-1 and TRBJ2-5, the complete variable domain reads KAGVTQTPRYLIKTRGQQVTLSCSPISGHRSVSWYQQTPGQGLQFLFEYFSETQRNKGNFPGRFSGRQFSNSRSEMNVSTLELGDSALYLCASSRTPGSEETQYFGPGTRLLVL.